These 10 T cell receptor beta chains share one sample of origin, sequenced in a study of T-cell memory formation after mild COVID-19. TCRdb redid the calling of the 5' RACE reads with MiXCR, one entry per CDR3 protein. There are under 300,000 distinct CDR3 sequences in the sample; approximately 16% occur only once, and about 3.5% lies in the top ten. The sample consisted of PBMCs or a T cell subset sorted from them (not recorded which). These receptors were collected from a man younger than 35 who had mild COVID-19 (a few samples of this study predate the infection). Cell type and time point are not known.

This rearrangement joins TRBV10-3 to TRBJ1-2, with D maybe TRBD1 (6 bases). V shed 6 bases and J shed 5 bases, with 13 bases lying between them. Looked up from germline, CDR1 is ENHRY and CDR2 is SYGVKD. The CDR3 consists of 13 residues. The CDR3 DNA reads TGTGCCATCAGCCTAGGACAGCAGTATGGCTACACCTTC. This codes for CAISLGQQYGYTF.

This clonotype occurred many times. The gene calls are TRBV12-3 or TRBV12-4 and TRBJ2-5; 10 positions agree with TRBD1. The J segment lost 3 bases and the V segment lost 5 bases, leaving 3 bases of the junction unmatched. The CDR3 is 14 residues long. The chain's CDR3 is CASSVGQGEETQYF. CDR3 coding DNA: TGTGCCAGCAGTGTCGGACAGGGGGAAGAGACCCAGTACTTC.

The sample holds a few counts of this clonotype. The chain recombines TRBV7-3 with TRBJ2-3, with 7 bases fitting TRBD2. The ends lost 0 bases at V and 8 bases at J; junction bases unmatched: 5. The CDR3 contains 14 residues. Germline CDR1 and CDR2: SGHTA and FQGTGA. The DNA for the CDR3 is TGTGCCAGCAGCTTAACTGGGACTACCCCTACGCAGTATTTT. The encoded protein is CASSLTGTTPTQYF.

In its sample, this clonotype was seen a few times. The chain is built from TRBV20-1 and TRBJ2-7; a weak D match, TRBD1 (5 bases). Per the germline V gene, CDR1 is DFQATT and CDR2 is SNEGSKA (reference sequence). V was shortened by 4 bases and J by 3 bases, with 10 bases between the two germline ends. The CDR3 has 12 residues. The CDR3 loop is CSAIGHHYEQYV. DNA of the CDR3: TGCAGTGCTATCGGACACCACTACGAGCAGTACGTC.

V gene TRBV2 combines with J gene TRBJ2-2, with a weak D call TRBD2 (5 bases). Trimming stripped 7 bases from V and 0 bases from J, with 6 bases between. Per the germline V gene, CDR1 is SNHLY and CDR2 is FYNNEI. This CDR3 comprises 13 residues. CDR3 protein: CASMRANTGELFF. The CDR3 DNA sequence: TGTGCCAGCATGCGGGCGAACACCGGGGAGCTGTTTTTT.

A word on this clonotype: The junction and the germline gene differ at one end; a read error may be behind it. V gene TRBV7-7 combines with J gene TRBJ2-5; D may be TRBD1 (5 bases). The CDR3 runs to 12 residues. Germline lookup yields CDR1 SSHAT and CDR2 FNYEAQ (reference sequence). The CDR3 DNA reads TGTGCTAGCACCCGAGGAAGGGGGACCCAGTACTTC. This gives the protein CASTRGRGTQYF.

This chain links TRBV28 with TRBJ1-5; 10 bases fit TRBD1. The CDR3 has 15 amino acids. The junction had 11 bases not matched to a gene; V was cut back by 8 bases and J by 7 bases. The germline V gene has CDR1 MDHEN and CDR2 SYDVKM. The CDR3 is CASSTPGQGRQPQHF. In DNA form, the CDR3 reads TGTGCCAGCTCGACCCCGGGACAGGGGAGGCAGCCCCAGCATTTT.

The chain is built from TRBV24-1 and TRBJ2-3; no clear D gene. The CDR3 is 15 amino acids. Per germline, CDR1 KGHDR and CDR2 SFDVKD. Trimming took 3 bases from V and 0 from J, leaving 9 bases between them. CDR3 in amino acids: CATSDAQRSTDTQYF. The CDR3 DNA reads TGTGCCACCAGTGATGCGCAGCGTAGCACAGATACGCAGTATTTT.

This clonotype was seen only a few times. The rearrangement joins TRBV20-1 to TRBJ1-5; maybe TRBD1 (5 bases). The germline V gene encodes CDR1 DFQATT and CDR2 SNEGSKA (reference sequence). This CDR3 has 15 residues. The CDR3 DNA reads TGCAGCGGGGCGAACAGGTATTCGGACAATCAGCCCCAGCATTTT. This gives the protein CSGANRYSDNQPQHF.

This clonotype was seen ten or more times. The CDR3 reads CASSLRWGAYGYTF. The CDR3 region has the DNA TGCGCCAGCAGCCTAAGATGGGGCGCGTATGGCTACACCTTC. The chain employs TRBV4-3 and TRBJ1-2; D is possibly TRBD1 (5 bases). Germline V gene lookup returns CDR1 LGHNA and CDR2 YSLEER. V lost 4 bases, J lost 5 bases, and 14 bases lay in between. The CDR3 spans 14 residues.